This TCR beta chain was obtained from a study of T cell responses to AZD1222 COVID-19 vaccine. The study pooled second doses at about 4 or about 12 weeks. The data were produced by immunoSEQ multiplex PCR, yet TCRdb's version contains in-frame clones alone and is incomplete. The table lists 150,000 to 200,000 clones, approximately 93% of them singletons. Points from the study as a whole: Seropositive at baseline were only a handful of AZD1222 recipients. Reports say nearly half of spike-specific TCRs go after unmutated variant regions.

This CDR3 region has 19 residues. Trimming took 6 bases from V and 8 from J, leaving 31 bases between them. Per the germline V gene, CDR1 is SEHNR and CDR2 is FQNEAQ (reference sequence). About this clone: What it recognizes is unknown.

Source: peripheral blood, taken 28 days after the second AZD1222 dose. The chain links TRBV7-9 to TRBJ1-4, with D possibly matching TRBD1 (6 bases). The sequence came from an adult who received the AZD1222 COVID-19 vaccine. The CDR3 protein is CASRDTGSGQPHRTEKLFF. CDR3 sequence (DNA): TGTGCCAGCAGGGATACAGGGTCCGGGCAGCCACACCGTACGGAAAAACTGTTTTTT. The full variable domain, its missing parts supplied by reference TRBV7-9 and TRBJ1-4, is DTGVSQNPRHKITKRGQNVTFRCDPISEHNRLYWYRQTLGQGPEFLTYFQNEAQLEKSRLLSDRFSAERPKGSFSTLEIQRTEQGDSAMYLCASRDTGSGQPHRTEKLFFGSGTQLSVL.